This TCR beta chain was sequenced for a study of blood T cell repertoires in COVID-19. Study summary: Donors in the United States, Italy and Spain gave samples during acute or convalescent COVID-19. PBMCs, B-cell-depleted T cells, or T cells provided the cDNA or gDNA that made up the material.

In Seattle, patients joined the study during active infection and were tracked longitudinally. This CDR3 spans 14 amino acids. The V end lost 0 bases, the J end lost 2 bases, and 8 bases lay between the germline ends. CDR1 is SGDLS and CDR2 is YYNGEE in the germline V gene. Original processing notes: Amplified reference gene primers provided the basis for estimating nucleated cell counts. Profiling relied on immunoSEQ multiplex PCR, and the TCRdb table lists in-frame clones only, not all of them. V and J calls and clone size come straight from that table; D and trimming were deduced from the DNA. Of over 90,000 clones in the sample, roughly 79% are singletons; the top ten hold 4% to 6%. This clone appeared many times.

Sequenced input: peripheral blood. This receptor was identified in a man older than 75 with COVID-19, enrolled during active disease. This sequence joins TRBV9 and TRBJ1-1; D remains unclear. The DNA for the CDR3 is TGTGCCAGCAGCGTAGATCCCCTTAACACTGAAGCTTTCTTT. This codes for CASSVDPLNTEAFF.